These 10 T cell receptor beta chains were all obtained from the same sample, sequenced in a study of T cells in Graves' hyperthyroidism and ophthalmopathy. Amplified TCR beta CDR3 regions derived from RNA transcripts. The HTBI primer set was used in a first-round RT-PCR of the TCR CDR3. Each CDR3 protein gets one entry after TCRdb re-called the multiplex PCR reads with MiXCR. The sample yields approximately 720,000 distinct CDR3 sequences, around 20% seen once. Sequenced input: blood. The receptors originated from a woman in her 50s with Graves' hyperthyroidism that later progressed to Graves' ophthalmopathy.

This clonotype was recorded many times. The V gene is TRBV7-2, the J gene TRBJ2-2, with TRBD1 matching 8 bases. CDR1 and CDR2 from the germline V gene are SGHTA and FQGNSA. This CDR3 is built from 16 residues. Trimming removed 4 bases from V and 2 bases from J; junction bases left unmatched: 6. This CDR3 reads CASSSTGGINTGELFF. The CDR3 DNA is TGTGCCAGCAGCTCTACAGGGGGGATAAACACCGGGGAGCTGTTTTTT.

In its sample, this clonotype was seen once. The V and J genes are TRBV9 and TRBJ1-3, with 12 positions matching TRBD1. V lost 0 bases to trimming and J lost 7 bases; unmatched junction nucleotides: 11. CDR1 SGDLS and CDR2 YYNGEE come from the germline V gene. The CDR3 consists of 18 residues. Here the CDR3 reads CASSVALTGTGGWNTIYF. For the CDR3, the DNA is TGTGCCAGCAGCGTAGCGTTAACTGGGACAGGGGGCTGGAACACCATATATTTT.

This clonotype was seen at least ten times. The chain combines TRBV27 with TRBJ1-5; D not resolved. The germline V and J ends were trimmed by 2 bases and 0 bases, with 5 bases remaining between them. CDR3 length: 14 residues. Germline lookup yields CDR1 MNHEY and CDR2 SMNVEV (reference sequence). The CDR3: CASSLRNSNQPQHF. DNA of the CDR3: TGTGCCAGCAGTTTACGTAATAGCAATCAGCCCCAGCATTTT.

This chain joins TRBV29-1 and TRBJ2-7; D is uncertain. The ends were cut back, 5 bases at V and 2 bases at J, with 7 bases in the middle. The CDR3 runs 11 residues. CDR1 is SQVTM, CDR2 ANQGSEA, per germline. The CDR3 sequence is CSVLGTYEQYF. CDR3 bases: TGCAGCGTTCTGGGAACCTACGAGCAGTACTTC.

The table lists this clonotype with many counts. The chain employs TRBV12-3 or TRBV12-4 and TRBJ2-3; a weak D match, TRBD2 (7 bases). V lost 1 base to trimming and J lost 2 bases, with 13 bases between them. This CDR3 region has 16 residues. The CDR3 region has the DNA TGTGCCAGCAGTTTAGGAGGGGGGGCGAACACAGATACGCAGTATTTT. It encodes CASSLGGGANTDTQYF.

This chain links TRBV4-1 with TRBJ2-5; D is uncertain. The CDR3 length is 14 residues. CDR1 is MGHRA and CDR2 is YSYEKL in the germline V gene. The V gene lost 0 bases and the J gene lost 4 bases, with 9 bases spanning the gap. The CDR3 loop is CASSQEGFGETQYF. The CDR3 DNA sequence: TGCGCCAGCAGCCAAGAAGGGTTTGGAGAGACCCAGTACTTC.

This clonotype was found many times. V usage is TRBV6-1 and J usage is TRBJ1-1; D gene ambiguous. The V gene lost 7 bases and the J gene lost 4 bases, with 13 bases spanning the gap. Germline-derived CDR1 and CDR2 are MNHNS and SASEGT. The CDR3 length is 13 residues. CDR3 amino acids: CASNWEPGTEAFF. In DNA, the CDR3 is TGTGCCAGCAATTGGGAGCCGGGCACTGAAGCTTTCTTT.

J is TRBJ1-3 and V is TRBV12-3 or TRBV12-4; 8 nucleotides line up with TRBD1. Trimming took 5 bases from V and 0 from J; bases not matched to a gene: 3. The CDR3 contains 15 residues. The CDR3 coding sequence is TGTGCCAGCAGTCAGGGGGCAAACTCTGGAAACACCATATATTTT. This gives the protein CASSQGANSGNTIYF.

The chain uses TRBV20-1 and TRBJ2-3; 12 nucleotides agree with TRBD2. Trimming at V came to 3 bases and at J to 9 bases, leaving 10 bases not matched to a gene. This CDR3 has 15 amino acids. Germline V lookup: CDR1 DFQATT, CDR2 SNEGSKA (reference sequence). The CDR3 DNA follows: TGCAGTGCTAGCCCCCCGCTAGCGGGGGGGCAGACGCAGTATTTT. It encodes CSASPPLAGGQTQYF.

This clonotype was counted ten times or more. The chain joins TRBV29-1 to TRBJ1-1, with 7 bases that match TRBD1. J gave up 0 bases and V 6 bases, and 4 bases lay outside the gene matches. This CDR3 contains 13 residues. Per the germline V gene, CDR1 is SQVTM and CDR2 is ANQGSEA. The CDR3 protein is CSVTGALNTEAFF. As DNA, the CDR3 is TGCAGCGTAACAGGGGCCCTGAACACTGAAGCTTTCTTT.